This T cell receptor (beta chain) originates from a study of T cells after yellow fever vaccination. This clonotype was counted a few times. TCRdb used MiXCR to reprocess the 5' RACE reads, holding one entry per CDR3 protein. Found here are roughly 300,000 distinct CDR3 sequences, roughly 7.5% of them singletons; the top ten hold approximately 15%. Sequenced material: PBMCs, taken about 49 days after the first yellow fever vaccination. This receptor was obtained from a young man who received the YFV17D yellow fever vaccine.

This CDR3 reads CSVEIGWDRGNPYGGGYTF. Here the CDR3 DNA reads TGCAGCGTTGAGATTGGCTGGGACAGGGGGAATCCTTACGGGGGAGGCTACACCTTC. The chain links TRBV29-1 to TRBJ1-2, with 11 bases that match TRBD1. The trim removed 3 bases at V and 8 bases at J, leaving 23 bases unmatched. The CDR3 covers 19 residues. Germline V gene sequence: CDR1 SQVTM, CDR2 ANQGSEA.